This T cell receptor beta chain comes out of a study of blood T cell repertoires in COVID-19. Across the study: Researchers got acute and convalescent COVID-19 samples from the United States, Italy and Spain. T cells, B-cell-depleted T cells, or PBMCs provided the cDNA or gDNA that served as material.

Study processing details: Estimation of nucleated cell counts was performed using reference gene primer amplification. Generated by immunoSEQ multiplex PCR, the TCRdb table keeps only in-frame clones and is missing some. V and J calls and clone size are those listed in that table; D and trimming were worked out from the DNA. Among approximately 150,000 clones, roughly 86% were seen once, and the ten largest hold approximately 0.98%. Germline CDR1 is LGHDT and CDR2 is YNNKEL (reference sequence). Trimming pared 4 bases from V and 6 bases from J, leaving 19 bases between. This CDR3 region has 16 residues.

The rearrangement uses TRBV3-1 (or the pseudogene TRBV3-2) and TRBJ2-1, with D possibly being TRBD1 (6 bases). The sequenced sample consisted of peripheral blood. The origin of this receptor is a woman between 50 and 59 years old with acute or convalescent COVID-19. The CDR3, as DNA: TGTGCCAGCAGCCTTTGGGGGACACCCTGGGGCAATGAGCAGTTCTTC. Protein sequence: CASSLWGTPWGNEQFF.